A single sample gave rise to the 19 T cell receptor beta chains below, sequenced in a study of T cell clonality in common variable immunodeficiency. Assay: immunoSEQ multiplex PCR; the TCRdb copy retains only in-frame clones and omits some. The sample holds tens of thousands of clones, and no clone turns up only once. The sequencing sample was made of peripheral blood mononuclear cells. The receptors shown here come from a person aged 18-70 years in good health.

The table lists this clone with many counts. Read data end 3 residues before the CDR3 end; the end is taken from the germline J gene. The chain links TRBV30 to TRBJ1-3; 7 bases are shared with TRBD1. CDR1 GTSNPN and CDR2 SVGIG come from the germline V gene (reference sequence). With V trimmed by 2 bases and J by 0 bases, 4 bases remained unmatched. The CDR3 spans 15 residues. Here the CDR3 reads CAWSKGTASGNTIYF. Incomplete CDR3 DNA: TGTGCCTGGAGTAAGGGGACAGCCTCTGGAAACACC.

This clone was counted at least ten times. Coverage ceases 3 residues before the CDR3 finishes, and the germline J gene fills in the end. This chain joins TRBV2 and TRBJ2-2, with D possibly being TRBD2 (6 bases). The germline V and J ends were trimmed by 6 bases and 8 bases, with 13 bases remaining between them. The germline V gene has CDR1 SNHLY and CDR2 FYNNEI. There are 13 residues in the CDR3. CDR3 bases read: TGTGCCAGCAGGGGACTCCCTTATGGGGAG. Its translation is CASRGLPYGE. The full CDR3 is CASRGLPYGELFF. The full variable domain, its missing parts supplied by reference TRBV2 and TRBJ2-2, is EPEVTQTPSHQVTQMGQEVILRCVPISNHLYFYWYRQILGQKVEFLVSFYNNEISEKSEIFDDQFSVERPDGSNFTLKIRSTKLEDSAMYFCASRGLPYGELFFGEGSRLTVL.

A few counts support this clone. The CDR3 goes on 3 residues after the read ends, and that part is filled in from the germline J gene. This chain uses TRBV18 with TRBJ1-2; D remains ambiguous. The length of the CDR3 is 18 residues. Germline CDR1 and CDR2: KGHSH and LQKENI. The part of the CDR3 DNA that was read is TGTGCCAGCTCACCACCCACCGCCGGGGTAGCGGGGAACAATGAC. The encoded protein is CASSPPTAGVAGNND. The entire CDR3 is CASSPPTAGVAGNNDYTF. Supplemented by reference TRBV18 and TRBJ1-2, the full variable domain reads NAGVMQNPRHLVRRRGQEARLRCSPMKGHSHVYWYRQLPEEGLKFMVYLQKENIIDESGMPKERFSAEFPKEGPSILRIQQVVRGDSAAYFCASSPPTAGVAGNNDYTFGSGTRLTVV.

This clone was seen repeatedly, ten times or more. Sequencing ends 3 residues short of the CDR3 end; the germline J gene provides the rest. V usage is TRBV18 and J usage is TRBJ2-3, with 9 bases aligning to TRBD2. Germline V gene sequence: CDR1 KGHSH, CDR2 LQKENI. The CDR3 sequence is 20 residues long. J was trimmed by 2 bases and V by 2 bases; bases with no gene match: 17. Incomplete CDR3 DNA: TGTGCCAGCTCACCAGGAGCCGGGGTGGTCAGCGGGAGGCCCACAGATACG. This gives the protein CASSPGAGVVSGRPTDT. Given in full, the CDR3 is CASSPGAGVVSGRPTDTQYF.

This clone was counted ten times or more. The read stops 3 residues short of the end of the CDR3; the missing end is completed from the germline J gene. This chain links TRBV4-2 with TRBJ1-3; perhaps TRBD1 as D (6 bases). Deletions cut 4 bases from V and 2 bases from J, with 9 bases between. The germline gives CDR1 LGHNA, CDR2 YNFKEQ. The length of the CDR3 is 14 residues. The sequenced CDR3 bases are TGTGCCAGCAGCCCACAGGGAACTGGAAACACC. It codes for CASSPQGTGNT. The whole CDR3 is CASSPQGTGNTIYF.

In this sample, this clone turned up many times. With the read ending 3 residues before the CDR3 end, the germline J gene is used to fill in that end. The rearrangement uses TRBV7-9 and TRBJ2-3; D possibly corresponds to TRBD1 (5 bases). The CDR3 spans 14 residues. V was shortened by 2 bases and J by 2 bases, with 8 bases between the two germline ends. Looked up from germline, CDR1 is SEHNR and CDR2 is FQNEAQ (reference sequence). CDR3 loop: CASSLQGPTDTQYF. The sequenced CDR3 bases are TGTGCCAGCAGCTTACAGGGTCCCACAGATACG.

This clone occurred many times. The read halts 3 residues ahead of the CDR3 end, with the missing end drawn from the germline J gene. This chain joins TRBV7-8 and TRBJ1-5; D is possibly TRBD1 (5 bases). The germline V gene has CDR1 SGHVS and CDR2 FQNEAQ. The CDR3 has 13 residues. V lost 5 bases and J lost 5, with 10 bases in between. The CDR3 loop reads CASSLDSYQPQHF. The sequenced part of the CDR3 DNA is TGTGCCAGCAGCCTCGACAGTTATCAGCCC.

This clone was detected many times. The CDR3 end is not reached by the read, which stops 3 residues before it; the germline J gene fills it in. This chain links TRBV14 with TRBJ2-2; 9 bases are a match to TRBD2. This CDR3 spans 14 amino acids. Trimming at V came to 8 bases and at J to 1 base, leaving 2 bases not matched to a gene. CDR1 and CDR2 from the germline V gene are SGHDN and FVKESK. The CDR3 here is CASSREGNTGELFF. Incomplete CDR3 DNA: TGTGCCAGCTCGCGGGAGGGGAACACCGGGGAG.

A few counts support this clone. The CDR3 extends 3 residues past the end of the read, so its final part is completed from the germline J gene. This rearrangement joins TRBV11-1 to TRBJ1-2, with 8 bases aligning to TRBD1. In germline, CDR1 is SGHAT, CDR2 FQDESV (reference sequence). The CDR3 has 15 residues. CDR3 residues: CASSSGQAPYNDYTF. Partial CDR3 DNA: TGTGCCAGCAGCTCGGGACAGGCGCCATACAATGAC.

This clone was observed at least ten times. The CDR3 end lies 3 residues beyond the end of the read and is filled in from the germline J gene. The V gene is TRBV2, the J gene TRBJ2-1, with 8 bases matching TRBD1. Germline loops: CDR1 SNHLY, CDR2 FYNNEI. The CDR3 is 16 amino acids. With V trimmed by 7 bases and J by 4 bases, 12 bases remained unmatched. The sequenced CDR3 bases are TGTGCCAGCATGAACGACCGGGACAGGCTTTACAATGAG. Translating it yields CASMNDRDRLYNE. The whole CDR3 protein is CASMNDRDRLYNEQFF.

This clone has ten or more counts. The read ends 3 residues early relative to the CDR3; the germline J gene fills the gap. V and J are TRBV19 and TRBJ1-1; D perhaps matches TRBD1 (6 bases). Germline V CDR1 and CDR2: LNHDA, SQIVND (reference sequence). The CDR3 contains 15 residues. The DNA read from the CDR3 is TGTGCCAGTAGTATAGGGGCCCGGGACACCACCCCA. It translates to CASSIGARDTTP. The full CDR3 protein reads CASSIGARDTTPAFF. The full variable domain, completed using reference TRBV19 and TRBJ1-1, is DGGITQSPKYLFRKEGQNVTLSCEQNLNHDAMYWYRQDPGQGLRLIYYSQIVNDFQKGDIAEGYSVSREKKESFPLTVTSAQKNPTAFYLCASSIGARDTTPAFFGQGTRLTVV.

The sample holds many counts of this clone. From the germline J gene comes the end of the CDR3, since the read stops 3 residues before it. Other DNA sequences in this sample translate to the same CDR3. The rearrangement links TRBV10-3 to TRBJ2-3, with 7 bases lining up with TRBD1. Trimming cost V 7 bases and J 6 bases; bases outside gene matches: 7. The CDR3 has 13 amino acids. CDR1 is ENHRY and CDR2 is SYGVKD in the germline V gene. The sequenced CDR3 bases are TGTGCCATCACCATGACAGGGTCGGATACG. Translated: CAITMTGSDT. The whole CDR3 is CAITMTGSDTQYF.

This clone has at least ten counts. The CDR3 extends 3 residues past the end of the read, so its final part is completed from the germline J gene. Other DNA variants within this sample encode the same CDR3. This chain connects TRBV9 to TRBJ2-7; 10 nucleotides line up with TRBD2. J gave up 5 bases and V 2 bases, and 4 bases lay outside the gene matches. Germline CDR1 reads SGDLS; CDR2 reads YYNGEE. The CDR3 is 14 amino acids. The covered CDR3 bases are TGTGCCAGCAGCGTCGGGACTAGCGTTCACGAG. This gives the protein CASSVGTSVHE. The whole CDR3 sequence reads CASSVGTSVHEQYF.

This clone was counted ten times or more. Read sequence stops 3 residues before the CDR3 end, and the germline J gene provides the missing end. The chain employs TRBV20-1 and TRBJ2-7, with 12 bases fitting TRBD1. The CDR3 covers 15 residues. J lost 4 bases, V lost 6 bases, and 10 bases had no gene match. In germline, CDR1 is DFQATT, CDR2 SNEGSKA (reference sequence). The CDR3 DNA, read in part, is TGCAGTGCACACGGCGGGGGACAGGGGGCGTACGAG. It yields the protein CSAHGGGQGAYE. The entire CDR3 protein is CSAHGGGQGAYEQYF.

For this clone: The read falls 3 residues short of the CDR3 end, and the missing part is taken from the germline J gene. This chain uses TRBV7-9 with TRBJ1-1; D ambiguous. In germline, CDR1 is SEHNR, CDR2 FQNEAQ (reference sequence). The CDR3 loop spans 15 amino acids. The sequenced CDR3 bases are TGTGCCAGCATCACTCGCCGGGTAGCCAAAAACATT. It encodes CASITRRVAKNI. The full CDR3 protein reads CASITRRVAKNIAFF.

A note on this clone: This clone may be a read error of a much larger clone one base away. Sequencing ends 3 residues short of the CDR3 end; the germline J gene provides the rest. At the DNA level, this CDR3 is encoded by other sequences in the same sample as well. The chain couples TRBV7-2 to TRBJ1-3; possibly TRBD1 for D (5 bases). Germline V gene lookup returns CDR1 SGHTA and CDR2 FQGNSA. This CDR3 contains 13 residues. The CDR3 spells CASSFGGGNTIYF. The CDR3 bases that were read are TGTGCCAGCAGCTTCGGGGGAGGGAACACG.

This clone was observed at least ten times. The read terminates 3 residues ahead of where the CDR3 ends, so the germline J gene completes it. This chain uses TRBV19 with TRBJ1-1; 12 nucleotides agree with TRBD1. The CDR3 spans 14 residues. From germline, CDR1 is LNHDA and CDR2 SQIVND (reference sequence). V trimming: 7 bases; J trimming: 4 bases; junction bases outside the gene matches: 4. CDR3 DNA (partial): TGTGCCAGTATGGGACAGGGGGCGGCCACTGAA. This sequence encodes CASMGQGAATE. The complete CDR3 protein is CASMGQGAATEAFF.

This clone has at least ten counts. The CDR3 loop is CASGGQGNIQYF. CDR3 DNA, as far as it was read: TGTGCCAGCGGGGGACAGGGGAACATT. This chain links TRBV2 with TRBJ2-4, with 10 positions matching TRBD1. The read gets to within 3 residues of the CDR3 end, and the germline J gene fills in the rest. The V and J ends lost 8 bases and 7 bases, in that order; junction bases with no gene match: 2. The CDR3 consists of 12 residues. Germline V lookup: CDR1 SNHLY, CDR2 FYNNEI. Based on the CDR3 plus reference TRBV2 and TRBJ2-4, the full variable domain is EPEVTQTPSHQVTQMGQEVILRCVPISNHLYFYWYRQILGQKVEFLVSFYNNEISEKSEIFDDQFSVERPDGSNFTLKIRSTKLEDSAMYFCASGGQGNIQYFGAGTRLSVL.

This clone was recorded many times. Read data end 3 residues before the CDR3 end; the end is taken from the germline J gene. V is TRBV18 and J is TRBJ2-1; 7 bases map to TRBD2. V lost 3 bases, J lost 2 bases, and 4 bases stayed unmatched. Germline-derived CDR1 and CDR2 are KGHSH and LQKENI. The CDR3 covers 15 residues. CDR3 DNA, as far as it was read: TGTGCCAGCTCACCCGGACTAGAAGCCTACAATGAG. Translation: CASSPGLEAYNE. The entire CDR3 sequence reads CASSPGLEAYNEQFF. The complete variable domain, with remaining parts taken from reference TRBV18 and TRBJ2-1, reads NAGVMQNPRHLVRRRGQEARLRCSPMKGHSHVYWYRQLPEEGLKFMVYLQKENIIDESGMPKERFSAEFPKEGPSILRIQQVVRGDSAAYFCASSPGLEAYNEQFFGPGTRLTVL.